Presented here are 26 T cell receptor beta chains from one specimen sequenced in a study of T cell responses to AZD1222 COVID-19 vaccine. The protocol was immunoSEQ multiplex PCR, while the TCRdb copy is restricted to in-frame clones and leaves out a portion. Among 120,000 to 150,000 clones listed, roughly 89% were seen once. The sample was peripheral blood, taken on day 0 of AZD1222 vaccination. These receptors all come from an adult in good health.

The rearrangement uses TRBV11-2 and TRBJ1-6; D ambiguous. The V end lost 4 bases, the J end lost 14 bases, and 15 bases lay between the germline ends. The germline gives CDR1 SGHAT, CDR2 FQNNGV. The CDR3 length is 13 residues. The CDR3 DNA follows: TGTGCCAGCAGCTATATGTCCCAGAGCACCCTCCACTTT. Translation gives CASSYMSQSTLHF. Full variable domain (missing parts from reference TRBV11-2 and TRBJ1-6): EAGVAQSPRYKIIEKRQSVAFWCNPISGHATLYWYQQILGQGPKLLIQFQNNGVVDDSQLPKDRFSAERLKGVDSTLKIQPAKLEDSAVYLCASSYMSQSTLHFGNGTRLTVT.

The chain has TRBV7-2 and TRBJ1-5; D gene uncertain. The CDR3 extends over 16 amino acids. The V gene's germline CDR1 is SGHTA and CDR2 FQGNSA. V shed 1 base and J shed 0 bases, with 10 bases lying between them. CDR3 loop: CASSLGQEDSNQPQHF. As DNA, the CDR3 is TGTGCCAGCAGCTTAGGTCAGGAAGATAGCAATCAGCCCCAGCATTTT.

The V call is TRBV24-1, the J call TRBJ1-2; D is unclear. Germline V gives CDR1 KGHDR, CDR2 SFDVKD. The CDR3 loop spans 13 amino acids. Trimming took off 8 bases at V and 6 bases at J, with 15 bases between the two ends. CDR3 sequence (DNA): TGTGCCACCATTCAGGAGTCGGGTCATGGCTACACCTTC. Amino acid sequence: CATIQESGHGYTF.

In its sample, this clone was seen once. This rearrangement joins TRBV9 to TRBJ1-3; tentative D call: TRBD1 (5 bases). V shed 2 bases and J shed 4 bases, with 13 bases lying between them. Per the germline V gene, CDR1 is SGDLS and CDR2 is YYNGEE. The CDR3 is 15 residues long. CDR3 sequence (DNA): TGTGCCAGCAGCGTGGCCGGGACGTCGGGAAACACCATATATTTT. The encoded protein is CASSVAGTSGNTIYF.

This clone occurred a few times. The V call is TRBV5-8, the J call TRBJ1-6; D gene unclear. Germline lookup yields CDR1 SGHTS and CDR2 YDEGEE. Trimming pared 0 bases from V and 5 bases from J, leaving 6 bases between. The CDR3 is 14 amino acids. This CDR3 reads CASSLGRNNSPLHF. The CDR3 nucleotides read TGTGCCAGCAGCTTGGGCCGGAATAATTCACCCCTCCACTTT.

V is TRBV19 and J is TRBJ2-3, with a tentative D call TRBD1 (6 bases). The CDR3 is made up of 16 amino acids. V lost 1 base and J lost 2, with 13 bases in between. Germline V gene sequence: CDR1 LNHDA, CDR2 SQIVND (reference sequence). Here the CDR3 DNA reads TGTGCCAGTAGTATAGGTGCAGGGGCGAACACAGATACGCAGTATTTT. Translated: CASSIGAGANTDTQYF.

This clone appeared once. This chain links TRBV5-5 with TRBJ1-3, with 9 bases lining up with TRBD1. V was clipped by 3 bases and J by 3 bases; unmatched bases: 4. In germline, CDR1 is SGHKS, CDR2 YYEKEE (reference sequence). The CDR3 length is 15 residues. The CDR3 protein is CASSSGTGSGNTIYF. In DNA, the CDR3 is TGTGCCAGCAGCTCGGGGACAGGGAGTGGAAACACCATATATTTT.

V usage is TRBV9 and J usage is TRBJ2-1; 11 nucleotides line up with TRBD2. V trimming: 0 bases; J trimming: 9 bases; junction bases outside the gene matches: 14. The germline gives CDR1 SGDLS, CDR2 YYNGEE. The CDR3 covers 18 residues. The CDR3 region is CASSVGVSGRASPSEQFF. The CDR3 coding sequence is TGTGCCAGCAGCGTAGGTGTTAGCGGGAGGGCCAGTCCCAGTGAGCAGTTCTTC.

The chain couples TRBV9 to TRBJ1-6; 7 nucleotides line up with TRBD1. Looked up from germline, CDR1 is SGDLS and CDR2 is YYNGEE. The length of the CDR3 is 14 residues. V lost 2 bases, J lost 7 bases, and 3 bases stayed unmatched. Here the CDR3 DNA reads TGTGCCAGCAGCGTCGGGACAGACAATTCACCCCTCCACTTT. It codes for CASSVGTDNSPLHF. Drawing the rest from reference TRBV9 and TRBJ1-6, the complete variable domain is DSGVTQTPKHLITATGQRVTLRCSPRSGDLSVYWYQQSLDQGLQFLIQYYNGEERAKGNILERFSAQQFPDLHSELNLSSLELGDSALYFCASSVGTDNSPLHFGNGTRLTVT.

The V call is TRBV29-1, the J call TRBJ2-7; perhaps TRBD1 as D (6 bases). Looked up from germline, CDR1 is SQVTM and CDR2 is ANQGSEA. The CDR3 is 14 amino acids. With 3 bases removed from V and 3 bases from J, the gap between germline ends came to 15 bases. The CDR3 here is CSVEQAEGGYEQYF. CDR3 sequence (DNA): TGCAGCGTTGAGCAAGCGGAAGGGGGCTACGAGCAGTACTTC.

The J gene is TRBJ1-1, the V gene TRBV27; a weak D match, TRBD1 (5 bases). From germline, CDR1 is MNHEY and CDR2 SMNVEV (reference sequence). The V end lost 6 bases, the J end lost 8 bases, and 13 bases lay between the germline ends. The CDR3 consists of 12 residues. The CDR3 bases are TGTGCCAGCAGCCCTGGGGGGGTAGAAGCTTTCTTT. Translation gives CASSPGGVEAFF.

The chain couples TRBV30 to TRBJ1-1; 8 bases match TRBD1. Germline assignment: CDR1 GTSNPN and CDR2 SVGIG (reference sequence). The CDR3 has 13 amino acids. Germline trimming cut 1 base from V and 5 bases from J; bases unmatched to any gene: 3. The CDR3 loop reads CAWSETGGTEAFF. CDR3 DNA sequence: TGTGCCTGGAGTGAAACAGGGGGTACTGAAGCTTTCTTT.

The gene calls are TRBV6-5 and TRBJ1-3; possible D gene TRBD1, 5 bases. Per the germline V gene, CDR1 is MNHEY and CDR2 is SVGAGI. The CDR3 extends over 14 amino acids. The V end was cut by 6 bases, the J end by 2 bases, with 11 bases between. The CDR3 DNA reads as TGTGCCAGCAGGACAGTCGTTCCTGGAAACACCATATATTTT. It specifies CASRTVVPGNTIYF.

The chain links TRBV28 to TRBJ2-1; D possibly corresponds to TRBD1 (5 bases). The CDR3 spans 14 residues. V was shortened by 7 bases and J by 2 bases, with 12 bases between the two germline ends. CDR1 MDHEN and CDR2 SYDVKM come from the germline V gene. The CDR3 here is CASTQGAAYNEQFF. The CDR3 DNA sequence: TGTGCCAGCACCCAAGGGGCGGCCTACAATGAGCAGTTCTTC.

The V gene is TRBV28, the J gene TRBJ1-1; the D is unclear. V lost 6 bases and J 1 base, leaving 9 bases between the germline ends. CDR1 is MDHEN, CDR2 SYDVKM, per germline. The CDR3 extends over 13 amino acids. The CDR3 DNA sequence: TGTGCCAGCAGGCCTGGTGAGAACACTGAAGCTTTCTTT. This translates into CASRPGENTEAFF. The full variable domain, completed using reference TRBV28 and TRBJ1-1, is DVKVTQSSRYLVKRTGEKVFLECVQDMDHENMFWYRQDPGLGLRLIYFSYDVKMKEKGDIPEGYSVSREKKERFSLILESASTNQTSMYLCASRPGENTEAFFGQGTRLTVV.

V is TRBV28 and J is TRBJ2-7, with D possibly matching TRBD1 (6 bases). V lost 3 bases, J lost 4 bases, and 13 bases lay in between. There are 14 residues in the CDR3. Per the germline V gene, CDR1 is MDHEN and CDR2 is SYDVKM. The CDR3, as DNA: TGTGCCAGCAGTTTTCGCGGACAGAGTTACGAGCAGTACTTC. It translates to CASSFRGQSYEQYF.

This clone occurred a few times. The gene calls are TRBV24-1 and TRBJ2-2, with 8 bases that match TRBD2. CDR1 is KGHDR, CDR2 SFDVKD, per germline. There are 15 residues in the CDR3. The trim removed 6 bases at V and 4 bases at J, leaving 6 bases unmatched. CDR3 bases: TGTGCCACCAGTAGCGGGAGAGGCGGCACCGGGGAGCTGTTTTTT. Translating it yields CATSSGRGGTGELFF.

The genes are TRBV5-6 and TRBJ1-2, with unresolved D. V was shortened by 0 bases and J by 3 bases, with 18 bases between the two germline ends. CDR1 is SGHDT and CDR2 is YYEEEE in the germline V gene. This CDR3 is 17 amino acids long. CDR3 DNA sequence: TGTGCCAGCAGCTTGGGGCCGAGGTGGGAGAGGGACTATGGCTACACCTTC. Translated: CASSLGPRWERDYGYTF.

The rearrangement joins TRBV5-1 to TRBJ1-4; no reliable D call. This CDR3 is 13 amino acids long. Germline V CDR1 and CDR2: SGHRS, YFSETQ. Trimming removed 0 bases from V and 7 bases from J, with 7 bases in between. The CDR3 DNA sequence: TGCGCCAGCAGCTTGGAGGGTGTTGAAAAACTGTTTTTT. It encodes CASSLEGVEKLFF. The full variable domain, completed using reference TRBV5-1 and TRBJ1-4, is KAGVTQTPRYLIKTRGQQVTLSCSPISGHRSVSWYQQTPGQGLQFLFEYFSETQRNKGNFPGRFSGRQFSNSRSEMNVSTLELGDSALYLCASSLEGVEKLFFGSGTQLSVL.

This chain joins TRBV6-5 and TRBJ2-5; D not resolved. The CDR3 contains 13 residues. The germline gives CDR1 MNHEY, CDR2 SVGAGI. V lost 4 bases and J lost 5, with 11 bases in between. CDR3 residues: CASSWTARETQYF. The CDR3 DNA sequence: TGTGCCAGCAGTTGGACGGCCCGTGAGACCCAGTACTTC.

The gene calls are TRBV19 and TRBJ1-5; D is uncertain. The CDR3 loop spans 14 amino acids. Trimming stripped 11 bases from V and 9 bases from J, with 23 bases between. Germline assignment: CDR1 LNHDA and CDR2 SQIVND (reference sequence). The CDR3 loop reads CAALRVKGMGPQHF. The DNA of the CDR3 is TGTGCCGCCCTTCGGGTAAAGGGAATGGGGCCCCAGCATTTT.

V is TRBV20-1 and J is TRBJ1-3; D gene uncertain. The CDR3 contains 14 residues. V was cut by 3 bases and J by 0 bases, with 9 bases left in between. CDR1 is DFQATT, CDR2 SNEGSKA, per germline (reference sequence). In nucleotides, the CDR3 is TGCAGTGCTAGTGCAACCAGCTCTGGAAACACCATATATTTT. Encoded protein: CSASATSSGNTIYF.

The chain carries TRBV19 and TRBJ2-3, with unresolved D. The CDR3 spans 16 residues. The germline V and J ends were trimmed by 5 bases and 1 base, with 16 bases remaining between them. Germline CDR1 reads LNHDA; CDR2 reads SQIVND (reference sequence). In DNA, the CDR3 is TGTGCCAGTAGTCCCCGCGTCGGATCTCGCACAGATACGCAGTATTTT. This translates into CASSPRVGSRTDTQYF. The full variable domain, in which reference TRBV19 and TRBJ2-3 provide the parts outside the CDR3, is DGGITQSPKYLFRKEGQNVTLSCEQNLNHDAMYWYRQDPGQGLRLIYYSQIVNDFQKGDIAEGYSVSREKKESFPLTVTSAQKNPTAFYLCASSPRVGSRTDTQYFGPGTRLTVL.

The CDR3 sequence is CASSDRAGGTEAFF. For the CDR3, the DNA is TGTGCCAGCAGTGACAGGGCAGGGGGCACTGAAGCTTTCTTT. This sequence joins TRBV6-4 and TRBJ1-1; 7 bases map to TRBD1. Germline V gene sequence: CDR1 MRHNA, CDR2 SNTAGT. The trim removed 2 bases at V and 4 bases at J, leaving 4 bases unmatched. This CDR3 has 14 amino acids.

The chain combines TRBV11-3 with TRBJ1-1, with D uncertain. Trimming took 4 bases from V and 1 from J, leaving 10 bases between them. The germline V gene encodes CDR1 SGHNT and CDR2 YENEEA. This CDR3 has 14 residues. CDR3: CASSWGQQNTEAFF. CDR3 sequence (DNA): TGTGCCAGCAGCTGGGGTCAACAGAACACTGAAGCTTTCTTT.

V usage is TRBV7-9 and J usage is TRBJ2-7, with D unclear. V was trimmed by 5 bases and J by 4 bases, leaving 9 bases between them. Germline CDR1 reads SEHNR; CDR2 reads FQNEAQ (reference sequence). This CDR3 has 12 amino acids. The CDR3: CASSEGEYEQYF. The CDR3, as DNA: TGTGCCAGCAGCGAAGGAGAGTACGAGCAGTACTTC.